The T cell receptor beta chain under discussion was sequenced for a study of cytomegalovirus exposure and HLA in healthy donors. PCR amplification relied on 60 Vbeta primers (plus 13 Jbeta primers). The protocol was immunoSEQ multiplex PCR, while the TCRdb copy is restricted to in-frame clones and leaves out a portion. The sample yields 190,000 or so clones, less than 85% seen once. Trimming stripped 1 base from V and 6 bases from J, with 7 bases between. The germline V gene encodes CDR1 MGHRA and CDR2 YSYEKL. The CDR3 covers 12 residues. General study results and limits: Cytomegalovirus association was assigned to 170 or so TCR beta chains. Researchers reported in a later analysis that common viral pathogens appeared linked to several top clusters. Using a false discovery rate of 0.05, a later analysis showed that 16,951 TCR beta sequences were associated with HLA alleles.

In this sample, this clone turned up once. Its antigen is unknown. The gene calls are TRBV4-1 and TRBJ2-7; D gene ambiguous. Sequencing input: PBMCs. The sequence was obtained from a girl aged 5-17 years in good health and CMV-seropositive. The CDR3 nucleotides read TGCGCCAGCAGCCAAGGCCCGGTCGAGCAGTACTTC. Its translation: CASSQGPVEQYF.